The rows below give T cell receptor beta chains drawn from one sample of a study of shared clonotypes between healthy human individuals. Assay used: immunoSEQ multiplex PCR; TCRdb lists only in-frame clones, some missing. The table has under 600,000 clones, over 60% seen once; the top ten hold around an eighth. Source material: PBMCs. The source of these receptors is a woman aged 40 to 49 in good health. Some clones in this sample may be carry-over from other donors' samples. Both conserved end residues are part of each CDR3. D genes are given only for firm matches. Expanded clones are given a class, and other clones once, few, many or no size at all.

TRBJ2-6 | TRBD1 | NA | TRBV2 | TGTGCCAGTAACCGGGACAGTCCCAACTCTGGGGCCAACGTCCTGACTTTC | CASNRDSPNSGANVLTF
TRBJ2-7 | TRBD2 | NA | TRBV2 | TGTGCCAGCAGGCCGACTAGCGGGATTTCCTACGAGCAGTACTTC | CASRPTSGISYEQYF
TRBJ2-1 | TRBD2 | NA | TRBV7-3 | TGTGCCAGCAGCTACCTAGCGGGAGCTTACAATGAGCAGTTCTTC | CASSYLAGAYNEQFF
TRBJ1-2 | NA | NA | TRBV18 | TGTGCCAGCTCACCACTGTTACAGGCGAATGGCTACACCTTC | CASSPLLQANGYTF
TRBJ2-7 | NA | NA | TRBV6-1 | TGTGCCAGCAGGAACAGGGCAAGCTCCTACGAGCAGTACTTC | CASRNRASSYEQYF
TRBJ2-1 | NA | NA | TRBV11-2 | TGTGCCAGCAGCTTAGGGGAGCTGGTCGGGCAGTTCTTC | CASSLGELVGQFF
TRBJ2-6 | NA | NA | TRBV6-5 | TGTGCCTCCTTTGGGGCCAACGTCCTGACTTTC | CASFGANVLTF
TRBJ2-5 | TRBD1 | NA | TRBV11-2 | TGTGCCAGCGGCCTTGGACAGGGGAGGGGTGGGACCCAGTACTTC | CASGLGQGRGGTQYF
TRBJ2-1 | NA | NA | TRBV5-1 | TGCGCCAGCAGCTTGGGGCAGCAATACAATGAGCAGTTCTTC | CASSLGQQYNEQFF
TRBJ2-1 | NA | few | TRBV2 | TGTGCCAGCATGGAGGGGGTTAGGTCCTTAGTTTACAATGAGCAGTTCTTC | CASMEGVRSLVYNEQFF
TRBJ1-1 | NA | NA | TRBV21-1 | TGTGCCAGCAGCTCGGTGACAGGGCCGGGCACTGAAGCTTTCTTT | CASSSVTGPGTEAFF
TRBJ2-3 | TRBD2 | NA | TRBV30 | TGTGCCTGGAGTAGTGGTAGCGGGAGTACAGATACGCAGTATTTT | CAWSSGSGSTDTQYF
TRBJ1-1 | NA | NA | TRBV4-3 | TGCGCCAGCAGCCAAGGAATAGGCAACACTGAAGCTTTCTTT | CASSQGIGNTEAFF
TRBJ1-2 | NA | NA | TRBV7-3 | TGTGCCAGCAGCTTAAGGGCGGGGAACAACTATGGCTACACCTTC | CASSLRAGNNYGYTF
TRBJ1-2 | TRBD1 | NA | TRBV2 | TGTGCCAGCAGCCAGGGACAGGCGCTATTGGGCTACACCTTC | CASSQGQALLGYTF
TRBJ1-4 | NA | NA | TRBV7-2 | TGTGCCAGCAGCTTAGCGCGGGCGGGGGCCTCTGAAAAACTGTTTTTT | CASSLARAGASEKLFF
TRBJ1-2 | NA | once | TRBV6-6 | TGTGCCAGCAGTTACAGGCAGACCGAATTCGACTATGGCTACACCTTC | CASSYRQTEFDYGYTF
TRBJ1-1 | NA | NA | TRBV30 | TGTGCCTGGAGCAGGGGTTTGGACACTGAAGCTTTCTTT | CAWSRGLDTEAFF
TRBJ2-7 | NA | NA | TRBV18 | TGTGCCAGCTCACCCTCGACTGGAACCTACGAGCAGTACTTC | CASSPSTGTYEQYF
TRBJ1-2 | TRBD1 | NA | TRBV19 | TGTGCCAGTATCGATGCAAGACAGGGGAAAGGCTACACCTTC | CASIDARQGKGYTF
TRBJ2-3 | NA | NA | TRBV2 | TGTGCCAGCGAGGGGACCGCATATACCGCAGATACGCAGTATTTT | CASEGTAYTADTQYF
TRBJ1-5 | TRBD1 | NA | TRBV5-5 | TGTGCCAGCAGCCCGGGACAGCCTTATCAGCCCCAGCATTTT | CASSPGQPYQPQHF
TRBJ1-1 | NA | few | TRBV4-2 | TGTGCCAGCAGCCAAGACGACAGCCTCCGGGAAGCTTTCTTT | CASSQDDSLREAFF
TRBJ1-2 | TRBD1 | NA | TRBV4-2 | TGTGCCAGCAGCCAAGTCTGGGGAGACAGGGAGGATGGCTACACCTTC | CASSQVWGDREDGYTF
TRBJ1-5 | NA | many | TRBV7-8 | TGTGCCAGCAGCTTAAGGCAGGCGGACTATAGCAATCAGCCCCAGCATTTT | CASSLRQADYSNQPQHF
TRBJ2-5 | NA | NA | TRBV5-1 | TGCGCCAGCAGCTTAATTTCAGAGACCCAGTACTTC | CASSLISETQYF
TRBJ1-2 | TRBD1 | NA | TRBV7-8 | TGTGCCAGCAGCAATCAGGGGGCTGGGGGCTACACCTTC | CASSNQGAGGYTF
TRBJ1-1 | NA | NA | TRBV19 | TGTGCCAGTAGTACGAACACTGAAGCTTTCTTT | CASSTNTEAFF
TRBJ1-2 | NA | NA | TRBV7-2 | TGTGCCAGCAGCTTAGAGGCAGTGAGCGGCTACACCTTC | CASSLEAVSGYTF
TRBJ2-3 | NA | once | TRBV4-1 | TGCGCCAGCAGCCCCTGGGGCACAGATACGCAGTATTTT | CASSPWGTDTQYF
TRBJ2-1 | TRBD2 | NA | TRBV5-5 | TGTGCCAGCAGCCTATGGACTAGCGGGAGGCCCAATGAGCAGTTCTTC | CASSLWTSGRPNEQFF
TRBJ1-4 | NA | few | TRBV18 | TGTGCCAGCTCACCAAGCGGGGCCGCGAGGGGAAAACTGTTTTTT | CASSPSGAARGKLFF
TRBJ1-2 | NA | NA | TRBV6-4 | TGTGCCAGCAGTGTGACACCGTATGGCTACACCTTC | CASSVTPYGYTF